The sample holds a few counts of the clone carrying this T cell receptor (beta chain). The record originates from a study of blood T cell repertoires in COVID-19. The overall study: Samples of COVID-19 (acute and convalescent) were obtained from the United States, Italy and Spain. T cells, B-cell-depleted T cells, or PBMCs supplied cDNA or gDNA.

The CDR3 extends over 13 amino acids. The V end lost 4 bases, the J end lost 7 bases, and 11 bases lay between the germline ends. Germline CDR1 is SNHLY and CDR2 is FYNNEI. How the authors handled the data: Estimates of nucleated cell counts were drawn from the amplification of reference gene primers. Clones were sequenced by immunoSEQ multiplex PCR, and TCRdb holds only the in-frame ones, with some missing. V, J and clone size reflect that table, while D and trimming were determined from the DNA. The sample shows about 120,000 clones, under 95% of them seen only once. The sequence was obtained from a man in his fifties with active COVID-19. The chain joins TRBV2 to TRBJ1-5; weak D call: TRBD1 (5 bases). Sequenced input: peripheral blood. CDR3 protein: CASSGQGRQPQHF. The CDR3 nucleotides are TGTGCCAGCAGTGGCCAGGGTAGGCAGCCCCAGCATTTT.